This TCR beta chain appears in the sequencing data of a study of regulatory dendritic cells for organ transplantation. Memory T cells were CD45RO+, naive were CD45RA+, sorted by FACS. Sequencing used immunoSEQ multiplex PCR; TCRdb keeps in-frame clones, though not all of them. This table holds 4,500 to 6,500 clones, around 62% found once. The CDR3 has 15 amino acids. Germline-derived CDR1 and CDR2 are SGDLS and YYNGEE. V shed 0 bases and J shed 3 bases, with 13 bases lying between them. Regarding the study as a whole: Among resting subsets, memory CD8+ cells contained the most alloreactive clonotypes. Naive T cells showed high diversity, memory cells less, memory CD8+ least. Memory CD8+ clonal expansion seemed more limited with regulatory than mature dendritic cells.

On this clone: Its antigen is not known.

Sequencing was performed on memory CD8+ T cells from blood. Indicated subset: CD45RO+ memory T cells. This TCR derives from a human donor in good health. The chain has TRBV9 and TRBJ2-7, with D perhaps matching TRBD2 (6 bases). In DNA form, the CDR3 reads TGTGCCAGCAGCGTAGATGGAGGGAAGGTCTACGAGCAGTACTTC. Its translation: CASSVDGGKVYEQYF.